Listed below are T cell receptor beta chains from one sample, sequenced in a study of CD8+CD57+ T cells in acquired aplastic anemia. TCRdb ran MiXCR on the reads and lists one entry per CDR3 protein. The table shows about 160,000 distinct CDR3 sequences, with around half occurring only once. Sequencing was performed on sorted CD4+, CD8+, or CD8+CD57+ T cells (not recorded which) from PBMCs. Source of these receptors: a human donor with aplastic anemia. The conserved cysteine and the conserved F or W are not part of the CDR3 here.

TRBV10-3,ATGATGTHRYGYT
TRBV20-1,SAPRAGIRDTGELF
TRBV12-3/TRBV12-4,ASSLSGASYEQY
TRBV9,ASSVDGGWTYGYT
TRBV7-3,ASRGTTGDSPLH
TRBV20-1,SAREGTGRNSPLH
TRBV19,ASSKTGGAF
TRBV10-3,AISESAPTGHYSNQPQH
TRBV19,ASSIRGLAGGTDTQY
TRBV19,AGSAGHGYT
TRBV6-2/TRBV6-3,ASSYNPGGPGYEQY
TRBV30,AWNRGVQETQY
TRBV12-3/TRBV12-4,ASSLRTVEQY
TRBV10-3,AISEERNTEAF
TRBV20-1,SATLRTSGSREDEQF
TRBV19,ASSISANTGELF
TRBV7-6,ASSFWTGGRTGELF
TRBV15,ATSRGVGARSY
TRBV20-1,SASMATTNEKLF
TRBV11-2,ASSLGDITGGYGYT
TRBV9,ASSVAGRNTEAF
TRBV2,ASIRDNLGTQY
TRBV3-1,ASSQGQGRNSPLH
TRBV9,ASSPQSGADSPLH
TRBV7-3,ASSLSAVYNEQF
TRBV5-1,ASSLLAGDYNEQF
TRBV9,ASSVGLMDEQF
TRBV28,ASSSQGHEQF
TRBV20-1,SARRTGLGPSYEQY
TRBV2,ASSAAPFSGELF
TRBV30,AWSQDRGRETQY
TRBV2,ASTGPGLRTEAF
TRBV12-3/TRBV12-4,ASSLSGNEQF
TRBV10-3,AISAPGQWGPGGNTIY
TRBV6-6,ASSYPQGGGNSPLH
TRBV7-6,ASNLLAGGGDTQY